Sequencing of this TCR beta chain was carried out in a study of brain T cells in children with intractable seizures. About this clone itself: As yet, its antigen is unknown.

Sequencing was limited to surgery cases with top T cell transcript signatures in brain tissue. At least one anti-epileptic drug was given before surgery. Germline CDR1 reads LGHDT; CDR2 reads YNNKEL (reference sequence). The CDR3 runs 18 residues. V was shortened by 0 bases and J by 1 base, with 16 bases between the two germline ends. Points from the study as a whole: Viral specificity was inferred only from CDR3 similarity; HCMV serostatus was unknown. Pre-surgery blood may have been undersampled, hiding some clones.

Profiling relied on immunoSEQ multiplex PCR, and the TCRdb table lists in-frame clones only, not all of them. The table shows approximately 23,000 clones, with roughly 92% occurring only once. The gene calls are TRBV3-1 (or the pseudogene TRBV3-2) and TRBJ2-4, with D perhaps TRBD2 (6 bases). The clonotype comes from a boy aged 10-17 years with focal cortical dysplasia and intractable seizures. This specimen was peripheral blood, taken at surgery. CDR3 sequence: CASSQDWRGAGAKNIQYF. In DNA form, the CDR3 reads TGTGCCAGCAGCCAAGATTGGCGCGGGGCAGGGGCCAAAAACATTCAGTACTTC.